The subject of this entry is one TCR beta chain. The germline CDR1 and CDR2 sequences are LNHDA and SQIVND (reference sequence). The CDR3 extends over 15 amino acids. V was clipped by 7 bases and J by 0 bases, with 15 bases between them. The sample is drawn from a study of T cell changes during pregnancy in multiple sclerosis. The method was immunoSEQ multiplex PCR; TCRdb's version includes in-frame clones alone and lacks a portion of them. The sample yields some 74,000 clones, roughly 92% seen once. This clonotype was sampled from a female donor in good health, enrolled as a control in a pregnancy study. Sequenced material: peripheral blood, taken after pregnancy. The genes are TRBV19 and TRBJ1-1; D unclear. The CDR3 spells CASTHEVRVNTEAFF. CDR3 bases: TGTGCCAGTACTCATGAAGTCCGGGTGAACACTGAAGCTTTCTTT.